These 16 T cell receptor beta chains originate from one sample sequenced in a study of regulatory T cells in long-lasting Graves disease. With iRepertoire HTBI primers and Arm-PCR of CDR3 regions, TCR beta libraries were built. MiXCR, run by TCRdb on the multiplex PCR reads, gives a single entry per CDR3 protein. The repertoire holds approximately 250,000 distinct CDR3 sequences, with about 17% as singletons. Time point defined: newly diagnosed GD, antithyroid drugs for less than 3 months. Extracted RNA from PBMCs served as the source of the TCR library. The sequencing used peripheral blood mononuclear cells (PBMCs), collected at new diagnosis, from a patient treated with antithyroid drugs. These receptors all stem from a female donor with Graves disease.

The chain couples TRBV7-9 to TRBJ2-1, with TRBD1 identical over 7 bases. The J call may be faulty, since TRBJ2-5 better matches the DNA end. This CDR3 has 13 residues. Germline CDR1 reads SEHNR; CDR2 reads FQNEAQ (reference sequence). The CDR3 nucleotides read TGTGCCAGCGCTCAGGGGGTCCAAGAGACCCAGTACTTC. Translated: CASAQGVQETQYF.

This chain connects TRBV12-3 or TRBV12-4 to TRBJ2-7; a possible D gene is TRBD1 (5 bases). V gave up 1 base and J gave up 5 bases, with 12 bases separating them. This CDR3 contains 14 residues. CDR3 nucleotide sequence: TGTGCCAGCAGTTTAGGGAACCAAGGGGACGAGCAGTACTTC. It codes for CASSLGNQGDEQYF.

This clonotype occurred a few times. CDR3 nucleotide sequence: TGCAGCCCCCGACTAGCGGGAGAACGTTCCTACAATGAGCAGTTCTTC. Translated: CSPRLAGERSYNEQFF. The V gene is TRBV29-1, the J gene TRBJ2-1; the match to TRBD2 covers 12 bases. Trimming at V came to 8 bases and at J to 1 base, leaving 9 bases not matched to a gene. The CDR3 length is 16 residues. The V gene's germline CDR1 is SQVTM and CDR2 ANQGSEA.

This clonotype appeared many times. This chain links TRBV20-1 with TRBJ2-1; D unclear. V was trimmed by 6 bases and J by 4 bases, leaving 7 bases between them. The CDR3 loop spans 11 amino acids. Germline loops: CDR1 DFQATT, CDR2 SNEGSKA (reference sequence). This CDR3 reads CSARRYNEQFF. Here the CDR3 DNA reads TGCAGTGCCAGGAGATACAATGAGCAGTTCTTC.

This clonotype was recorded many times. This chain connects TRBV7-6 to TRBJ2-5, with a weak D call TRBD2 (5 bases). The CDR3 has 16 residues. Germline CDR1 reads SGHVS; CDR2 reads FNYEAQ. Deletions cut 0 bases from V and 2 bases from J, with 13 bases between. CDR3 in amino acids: CASSLAPFKRQETQYF. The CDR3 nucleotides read TGTGCCAGCAGCTTAGCCCCTTTCAAGCGGCAAGAGACCCAGTACTTC. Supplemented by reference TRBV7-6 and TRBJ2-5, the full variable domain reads GAGVSQSPRYKVTKRGQDVALRCDPISGHVSLYWYRQALGQGPEFLTYFNYEAQQDKSGLPNDRFSAERPEGSISTLTIQRTEQRDSAMYRCASSLAPFKRQETQYFGPGTRLLVL.

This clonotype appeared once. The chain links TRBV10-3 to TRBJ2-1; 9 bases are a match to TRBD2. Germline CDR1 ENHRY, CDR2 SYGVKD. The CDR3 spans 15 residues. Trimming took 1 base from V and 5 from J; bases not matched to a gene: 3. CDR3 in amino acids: CAISELREGNNEQFF. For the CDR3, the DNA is TGTGCCATCAGTGAGTTGCGGGAGGGAAACAATGAGCAGTTCTTC.

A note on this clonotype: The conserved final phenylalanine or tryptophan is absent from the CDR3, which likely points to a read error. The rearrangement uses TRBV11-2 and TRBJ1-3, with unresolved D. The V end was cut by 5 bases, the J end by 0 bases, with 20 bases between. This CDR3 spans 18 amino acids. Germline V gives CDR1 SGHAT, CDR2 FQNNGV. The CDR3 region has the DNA TGTGCCAGCAGCCCGAAACGAGGAGCATGGGGCTCTGGAAACACCATATATTTG. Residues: CASSPKRGAWGSGNTIYL.

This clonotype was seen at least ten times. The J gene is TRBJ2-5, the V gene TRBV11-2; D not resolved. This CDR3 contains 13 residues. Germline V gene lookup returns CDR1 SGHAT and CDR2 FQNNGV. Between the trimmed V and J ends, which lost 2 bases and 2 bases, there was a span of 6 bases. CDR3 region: CASSLSRQETQYF. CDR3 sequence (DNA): TGTGCCAGCAGCTTAAGCAGACAAGAGACCCAGTACTTC. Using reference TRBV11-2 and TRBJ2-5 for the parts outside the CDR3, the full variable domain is EAGVAQSPRYKIIEKRQSVAFWCNPISGHATLYWYQQILGQGPKLLIQFQNNGVVDDSQLPKDRFSAERLKGVDSTLKIQPAKLEDSAVYLCASSLSRQETQYFGPGTRLLVL.

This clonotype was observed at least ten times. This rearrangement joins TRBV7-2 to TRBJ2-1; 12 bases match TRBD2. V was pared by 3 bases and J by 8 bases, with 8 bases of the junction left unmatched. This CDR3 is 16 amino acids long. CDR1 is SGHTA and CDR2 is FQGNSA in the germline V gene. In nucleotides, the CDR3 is TGTGCCAGCAGCTTCCCCGGACTAGCGGGAAGCGATGAGCAGTTCTTC. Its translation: CASSFPGLAGSDEQFF.

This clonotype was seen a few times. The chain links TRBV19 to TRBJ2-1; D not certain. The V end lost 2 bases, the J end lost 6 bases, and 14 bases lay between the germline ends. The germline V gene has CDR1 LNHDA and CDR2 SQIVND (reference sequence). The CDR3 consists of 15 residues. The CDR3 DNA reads TGTGCCAGTAGTATAAATCTAGAGGTCTCCAATGAGCAGTTCTTC. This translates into CASSINLEVSNEQFF.

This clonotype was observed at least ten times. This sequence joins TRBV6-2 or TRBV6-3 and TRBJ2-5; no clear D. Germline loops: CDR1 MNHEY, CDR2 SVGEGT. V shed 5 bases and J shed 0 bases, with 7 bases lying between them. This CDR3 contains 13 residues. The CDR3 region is CASSKTYQETQYF. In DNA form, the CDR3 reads TGTGCCAGCAGTAAGACGTACCAAGAGACCCAGTACTTC.

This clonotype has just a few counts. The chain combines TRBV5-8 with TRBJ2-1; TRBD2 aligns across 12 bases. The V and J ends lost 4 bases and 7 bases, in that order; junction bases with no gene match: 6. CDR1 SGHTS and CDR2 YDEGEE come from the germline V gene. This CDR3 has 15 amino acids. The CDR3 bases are TGTGCCAGCAGCCCCCTAGCGGGAGGGCCGAATGAGCAGTTCTTC. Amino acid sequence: CASSPLAGGPNEQFF.

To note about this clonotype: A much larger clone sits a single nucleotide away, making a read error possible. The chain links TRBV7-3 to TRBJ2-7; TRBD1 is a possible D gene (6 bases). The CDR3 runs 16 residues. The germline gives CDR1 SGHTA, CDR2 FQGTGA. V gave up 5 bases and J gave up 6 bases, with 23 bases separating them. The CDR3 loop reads CASSLRQATQQCEQYF. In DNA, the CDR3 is TGTGCCAGCAGCCTCCGACAGGCTACCCAACAATGCGAGCAGTACTTC.

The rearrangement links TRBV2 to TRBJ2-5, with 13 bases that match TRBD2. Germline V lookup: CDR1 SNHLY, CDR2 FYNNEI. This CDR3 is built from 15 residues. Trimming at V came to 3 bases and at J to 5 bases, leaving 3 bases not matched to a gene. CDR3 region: CASSEGLAGLETQYF. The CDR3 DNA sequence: TGTGCCAGCAGTGAGGGACTAGCGGGGTTGGAGACCCAGTACTTC.

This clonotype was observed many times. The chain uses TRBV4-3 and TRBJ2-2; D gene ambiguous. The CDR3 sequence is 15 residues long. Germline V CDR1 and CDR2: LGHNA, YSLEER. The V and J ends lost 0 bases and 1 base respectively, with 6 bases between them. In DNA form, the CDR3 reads TGCGCCAGCAGCCAAGAAAACGGGAACACCGGGGAGCTGTTTTTT. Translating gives CASSQENGNTGELFF.

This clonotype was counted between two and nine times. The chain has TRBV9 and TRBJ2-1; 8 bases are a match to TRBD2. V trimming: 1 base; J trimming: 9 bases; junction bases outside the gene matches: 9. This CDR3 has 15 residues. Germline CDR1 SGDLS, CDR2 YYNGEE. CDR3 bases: TGTGCCAGCAGCGTAAGCGGGAGTTCCCGGGGTGAGCAGTTCTTC. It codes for CASSVSGSSRGEQFF.